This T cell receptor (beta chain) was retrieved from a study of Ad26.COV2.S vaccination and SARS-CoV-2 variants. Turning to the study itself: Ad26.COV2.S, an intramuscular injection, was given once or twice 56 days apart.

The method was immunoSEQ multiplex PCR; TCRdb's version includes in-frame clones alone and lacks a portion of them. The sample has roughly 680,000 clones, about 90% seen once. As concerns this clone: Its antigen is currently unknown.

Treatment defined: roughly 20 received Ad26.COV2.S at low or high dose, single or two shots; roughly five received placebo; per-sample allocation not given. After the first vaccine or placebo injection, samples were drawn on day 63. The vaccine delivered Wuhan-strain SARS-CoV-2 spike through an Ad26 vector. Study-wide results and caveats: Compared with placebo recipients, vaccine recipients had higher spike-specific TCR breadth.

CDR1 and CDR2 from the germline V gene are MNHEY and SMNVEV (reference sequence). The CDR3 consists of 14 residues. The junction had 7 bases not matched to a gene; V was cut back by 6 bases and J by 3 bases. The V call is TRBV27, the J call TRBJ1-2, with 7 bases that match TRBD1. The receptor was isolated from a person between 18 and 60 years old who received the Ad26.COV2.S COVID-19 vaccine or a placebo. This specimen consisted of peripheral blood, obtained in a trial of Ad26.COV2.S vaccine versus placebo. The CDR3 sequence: CASSQGGGHYGYTF. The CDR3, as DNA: TGTGCCAGCAGCCAGGGGGGAGGCCACTATGGCTACACCTTC.